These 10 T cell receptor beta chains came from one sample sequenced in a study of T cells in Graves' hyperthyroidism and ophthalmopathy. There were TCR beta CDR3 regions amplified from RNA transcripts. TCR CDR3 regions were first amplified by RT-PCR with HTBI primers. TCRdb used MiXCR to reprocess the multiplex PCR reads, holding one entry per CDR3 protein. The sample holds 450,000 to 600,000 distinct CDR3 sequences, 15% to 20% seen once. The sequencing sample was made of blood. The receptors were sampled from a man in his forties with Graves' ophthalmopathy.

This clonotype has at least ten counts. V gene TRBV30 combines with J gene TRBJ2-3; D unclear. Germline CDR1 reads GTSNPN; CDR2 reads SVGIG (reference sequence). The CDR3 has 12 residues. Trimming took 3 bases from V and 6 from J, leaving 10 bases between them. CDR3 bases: TGTGCCTGGAGCGAAGGAAGGGATACGCAGTATTTT. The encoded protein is CAWSEGRDTQYF.

The CDR3 protein is CASSGGLADVQETQYF. The CDR3 bases are TGTGCCAGCAGTGGGGGTCTAGCGGATGTTCAAGAGACCCAGTACTTC. The chain combines TRBV2 with TRBJ2-5; 7 nucleotides line up with TRBD2. CDR1 SNHLY and CDR2 FYNNEI come from the germline V gene. The CDR3 is made up of 16 amino acids. J gave up 2 bases and V 4 bases, and 10 bases lay outside the gene matches.

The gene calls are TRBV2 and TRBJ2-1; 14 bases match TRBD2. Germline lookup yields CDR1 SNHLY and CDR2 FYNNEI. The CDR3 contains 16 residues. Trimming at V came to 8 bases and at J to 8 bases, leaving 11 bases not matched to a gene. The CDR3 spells CASAPGTSGRGHEQFF. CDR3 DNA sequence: TGTGCCAGCGCCCCAGGGACTAGCGGGAGAGGGCATGAGCAGTTCTTC.

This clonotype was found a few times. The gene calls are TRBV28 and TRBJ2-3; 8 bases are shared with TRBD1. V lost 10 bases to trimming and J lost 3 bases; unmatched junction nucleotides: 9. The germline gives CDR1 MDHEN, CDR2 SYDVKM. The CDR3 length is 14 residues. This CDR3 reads CAIQRTGLTDTQYF. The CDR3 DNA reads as TGTGCCATCCAGAGGACAGGGTTAACAGATACGCAGTATTTT.

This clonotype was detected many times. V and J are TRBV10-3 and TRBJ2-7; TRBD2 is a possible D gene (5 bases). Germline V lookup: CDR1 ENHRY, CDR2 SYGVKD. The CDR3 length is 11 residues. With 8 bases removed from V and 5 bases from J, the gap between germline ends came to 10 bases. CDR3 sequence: CAIGELDEQYF. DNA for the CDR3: TGTGCCATCGGGGAGCTTGACGAGCAGTACTTC.

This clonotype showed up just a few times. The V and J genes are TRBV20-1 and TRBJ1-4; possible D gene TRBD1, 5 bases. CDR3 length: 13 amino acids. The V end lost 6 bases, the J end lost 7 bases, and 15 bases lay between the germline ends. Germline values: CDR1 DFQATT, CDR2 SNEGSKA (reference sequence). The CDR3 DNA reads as TGCAGTGCCATCGGGACGGACGGTGAAAAACTGTTTTTT. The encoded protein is CSAIGTDGEKLFF.

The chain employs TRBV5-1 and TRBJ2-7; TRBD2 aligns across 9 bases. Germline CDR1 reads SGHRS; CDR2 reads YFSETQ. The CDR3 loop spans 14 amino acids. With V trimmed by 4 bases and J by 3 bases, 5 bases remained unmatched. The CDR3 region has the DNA TGCGCCAGCAGCCTCCAGACTAGCGGCTACGAGCAGTACTTC. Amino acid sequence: CASSLQTSGYEQYF.

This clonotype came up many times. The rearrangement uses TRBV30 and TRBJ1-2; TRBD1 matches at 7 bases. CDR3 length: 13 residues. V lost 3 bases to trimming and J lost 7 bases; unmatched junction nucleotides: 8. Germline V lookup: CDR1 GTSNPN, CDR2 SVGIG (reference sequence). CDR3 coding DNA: TGTGCCTGGAGAAACGACAGGGTTTTTGGCTACACCTTC. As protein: CAWRNDRVFGYTF.

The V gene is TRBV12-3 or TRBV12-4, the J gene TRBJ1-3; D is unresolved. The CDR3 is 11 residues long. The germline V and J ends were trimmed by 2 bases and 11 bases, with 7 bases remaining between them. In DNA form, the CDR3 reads TGTGCCAGCAGTTTAAGCTCCTCCATATATTTT. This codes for CASSLSSSIYF.

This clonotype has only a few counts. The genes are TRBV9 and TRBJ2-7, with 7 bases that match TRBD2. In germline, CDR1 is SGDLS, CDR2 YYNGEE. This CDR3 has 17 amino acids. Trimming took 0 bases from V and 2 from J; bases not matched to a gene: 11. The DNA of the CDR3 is TGTGCCAGCAGCGTAGGACTCACGGGGGGAACTACCTACGAGCAGTACTTC. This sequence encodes CASSVGLTGGTTYEQYF.